This T cell receptor beta chain emerged from a study of patients and donors after allogeneic stem cell transplantation. TCRdb re-derived calls from the RT-PCR reads in MiXCR, one entry per CDR3 protein. The sample records more than 75,000 distinct CDR3 sequences, just under 5% being singletons. The V gene's germline CDR1 is DFQATT and CDR2 SNEGSKA (reference sequence). With 0 bases clipped from V and 7 bases from J, the junction kept 8 bases outside the gene matches. This CDR3 contains 15 residues. The material sequenced was blood, either unsorted or a sorted T cell fraction (not recorded which). The sequence came from a human donor who was either an allogeneic HSCT recipient or a stem cell or donor lymphocyte infusion donor (not recorded which). It is not recorded whose cells these are; they may come from a transplant donor. The gene calls are TRBV20-1 and TRBJ1-4; 7 bases are a match to TRBD1. CDR3 DNA sequence: TGCAGTGCTAGAGATGCAGGGGGGTCGGCTGAAAAACTGTTTTTT. Translated, it gives CSARDAGGSAEKLFF.